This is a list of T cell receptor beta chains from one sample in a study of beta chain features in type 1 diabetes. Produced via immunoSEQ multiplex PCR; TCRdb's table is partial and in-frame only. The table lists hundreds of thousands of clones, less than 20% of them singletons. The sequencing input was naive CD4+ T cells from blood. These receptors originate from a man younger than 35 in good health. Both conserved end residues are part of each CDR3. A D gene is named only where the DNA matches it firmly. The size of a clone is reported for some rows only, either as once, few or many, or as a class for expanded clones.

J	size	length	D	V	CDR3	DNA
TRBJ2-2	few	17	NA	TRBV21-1	CASSVPGQGPNTGELFF	TGTGCCAGCAGCGTCCCGGGACAGGGGCCCAACACCGGGGAGCTGTTTTTT
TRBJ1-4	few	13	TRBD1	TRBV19	CASTWDRNEKLFF	TGTGCCAGCACTTGGGACAGGAATGAAAAACTGTTTTTT
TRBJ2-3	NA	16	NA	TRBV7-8	CASSLRGGTAIDTQYF	TGTGCCAGCAGCTTAAGGGGGGGAACGGCCATAGATACGCAGTATTTT
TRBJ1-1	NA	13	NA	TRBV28	CASSNGSPREAFF	TGTGCCAGCAGTAATGGGTCCCCCCGTGAAGCTTTCTTT
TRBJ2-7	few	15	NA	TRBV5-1	CASSFGSTTSYEQYF	TGCGCCAGCAGCTTTGGATCGACTACCTCCTACGAGCAGTACTTC
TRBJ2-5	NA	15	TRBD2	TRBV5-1	CASSLPSGGKETQYF	TGCGCCAGCAGCTTGCCTAGCGGGGGAAAAGAGACCCAGTACTTC
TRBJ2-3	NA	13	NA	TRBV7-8	CASSSPGTDTQYF	TGTGCCAGCAGCAGTCCAGGGACAGATACGCAGTATTTT
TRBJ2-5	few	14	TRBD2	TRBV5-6	CASSLGLAQETQYF	TGTGCCAGCAGCTTGGGACTAGCACAAGAGACCCAGTACTTC
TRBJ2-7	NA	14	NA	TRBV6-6	CASRASGGPYEQYF	TGTGCCAGCAGGGCTAGTGGCGGCCCCTACGAGCAGTACTTC
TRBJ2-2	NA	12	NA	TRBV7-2	CASSLFTGELFF	TGTGCCAGCAGCTTGTTTACCGGGGAGCTGTTTTTT
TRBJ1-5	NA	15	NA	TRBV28	CASSFGGATNQPQHF	TGTGCCAGCAGTTTCGGTGGGGCAACCAATCAGCCCCAGCATTTT
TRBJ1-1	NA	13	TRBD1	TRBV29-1	CSGGGQKNTEAFF	TGCAGCGGGGGGGGACAGAAGAACACTGAAGCTTTCTTT
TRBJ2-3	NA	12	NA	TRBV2	CARSLGTDTQYF	TGTGCCAGGTCCCTTGGTACAGATACGCAGTATTTT
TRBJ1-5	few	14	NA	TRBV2	CASSEEVSGQPQHF	TGTGCCAGCAGTGAAGAGGTTAGCGGACAGCCCCAGCATTTT
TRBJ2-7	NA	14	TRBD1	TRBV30	CAWSSGQGRDEQYF	TGTGCCTGGAGTTCGGGACAGGGGCGGGACGAGCAGTACTTC
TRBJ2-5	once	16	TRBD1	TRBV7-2	CASRVPGQGIQETQYF	TGTGCCAGCAGAGTACCGGGACAGGGCATCCAAGAGACCCAGTACTTC
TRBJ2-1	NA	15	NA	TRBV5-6	CASSLRSGPGNEQFF	TGTGCCAGCAGCTTGAGGTCGGGCCCAGGCAATGAGCAGTTCTTC
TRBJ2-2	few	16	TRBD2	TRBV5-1	CASSYSLAGVAGELFF	TGCGCCAGCAGCTATTCCCTAGCGGGAGTGGCCGGGGAGCTGTTTTTT
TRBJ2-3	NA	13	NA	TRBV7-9	CASSPGRTDTQYF	TGTGCCAGCAGCCCGGGCCGCACAGATACGCAGTATTTT
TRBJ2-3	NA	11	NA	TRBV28	CASSRTDTQYF	TGTGCCAGCAGTCGCACAGATACGCAGTATTTT
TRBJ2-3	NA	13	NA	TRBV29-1	CSFGSGQADTQYF	TGCAGCTTCGGGAGCGGGCAGGCAGATACGCAGTATTTT
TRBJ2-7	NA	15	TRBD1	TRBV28	CASSAGTGGSYEQYF	TGTGCCAGCAGTGCCGGGACAGGGGGCTCCTACGAGCAGTACTTC
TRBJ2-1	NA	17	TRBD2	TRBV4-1	CASSQVERTSGTGEQFF	TGCGCCAGCAGCCAAGTTGAACGGACTAGCGGGACCGGAGAGCAGTTCTTC
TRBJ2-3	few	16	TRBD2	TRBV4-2	CASSQGTSGRTDTQYF	TGTGCCAGCAGCCAAGGGACTAGCGGGAGGACAGATACGCAGTATTTT
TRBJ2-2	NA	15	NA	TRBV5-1	CASSLGTINTGELFF	TGCGCCAGCAGCTTGGGGACAATAAACACCGGGGAGCTGTTTTTT
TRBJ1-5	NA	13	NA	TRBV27	CASSFRGNQPQHF	TGTGCCAGCAGTTTCCGGGGGAATCAGCCCCAGCATTTT
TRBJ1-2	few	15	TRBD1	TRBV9	CASGFITGGASGYTF	TGTGCCAGCGGATTCATAACAGGGGGCGCGTCTGGCTACACCTTC
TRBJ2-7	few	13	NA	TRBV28	CASSRDTPYEQYF	TGTGCCAGCAGCCGGGACACCCCCTACGAGCAGTACTTC
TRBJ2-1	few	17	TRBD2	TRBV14	CASSRGTSGRERDEQFF	TGTGCCAGCAGCCGAGGGACTAGCGGGAGGGAGAGGGATGAGCAGTTCTTC
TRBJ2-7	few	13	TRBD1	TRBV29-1	CSVEGDRRYEQYF	TGCAGCGTTGAAGGGGACAGGCGTTACGAGCAGTACTTC
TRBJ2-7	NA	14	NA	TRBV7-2	CASSLGQGGYEQYF	TGTGCCAGCAGTCTCGGACAGGGAGGGTACGAGCAGTACTTC
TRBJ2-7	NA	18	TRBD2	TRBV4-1	CASSPRGLAGGPTYEQYF	TGCGCCAGCAGTCCCCGAGGACTAGCGGGAGGGCCGACCTACGAGCAGTACTTC
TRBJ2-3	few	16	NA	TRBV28	CASSLYTVGSTDTQYF	TGTGCCAGCAGTTTATATACCGTTGGCAGCACAGATACGCAGTATTTT
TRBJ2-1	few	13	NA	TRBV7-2	CASSLSLANEQFF	TGTGCCAGCAGCTTATCCTTGGCCAATGAGCAGTTCTTC
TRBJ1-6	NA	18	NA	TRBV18	CASSPDRPGLRLRSPLHF	TGTGCCAGCTCACCAGATCGGCCGGGTCTTCGCCTTCGCTCACCCCTCCACTTT
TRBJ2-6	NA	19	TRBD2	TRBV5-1	CASSARLAGGSLGANVLTF	TGCGCCAGCAGCGCCCGACTAGCGGGAGGTTCGTTAGGGGCCAACGTCCTGACTTTC
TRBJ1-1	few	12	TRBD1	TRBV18	CASSPMDREAFF	TGTGCCAGCTCACCCATGGACAGGGAAGCTTTCTTT
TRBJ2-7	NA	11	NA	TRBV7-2	CASSLGLGEYF	TGTGCCAGCAGCTTAGGTTTGGGGGAGTACTTC
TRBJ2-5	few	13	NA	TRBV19	CASSPVLQETQYF	TGTGCCAGTAGCCCGGTCCTCCAAGAGACCCAGTACTTC
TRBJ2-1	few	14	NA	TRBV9	CASSPHPQAPKQFF	TGTGCCAGCAGCCCCCACCCCCAGGCGCCCAAGCAGTTCTTC
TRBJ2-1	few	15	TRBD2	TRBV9	CASSSGGGPRNEQFF	TGTGCCAGCAGCTCGGGGGGAGGGCCGAGGAATGAGCAGTTCTTC
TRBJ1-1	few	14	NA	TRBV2	CASSEFGLNTEAFF	TGTGCCAGCAGTGAATTCGGGTTGAACACTGAAGCTTTCTTT
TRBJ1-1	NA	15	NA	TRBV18	CASSPPGRKNTEAFF	TGTGCCAGCTCACCACCGGGCAGGAAGAACACTGAAGCTTTCTTT
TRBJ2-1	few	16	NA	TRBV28	CASSSPGMSSYNEQFF	TGTGCCAGCAGTTCACCCGGGATGAGCTCCTACAATGAGCAGTTCTTC
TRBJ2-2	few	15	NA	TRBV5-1	CASSLARGNTGELFF	TGCGCCAGCAGCTTGGCCAGGGGGAACACCGGGGAGCTGTTTTTT
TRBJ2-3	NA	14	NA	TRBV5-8	CASSLAGLTDTQYF	TGTGCCAGCAGCTTGGCAGGGCTGACAGATACGCAGTATTTT
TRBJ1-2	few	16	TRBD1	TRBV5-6	CASSYRQGKANYGYTF	TGTGCCAGCAGCTACAGACAGGGAAAAGCTAACTATGGCTACACCTTC
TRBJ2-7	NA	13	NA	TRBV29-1	CSVATGGPYEQYF	TGCAGCGTAGCCACAGGTGGCCCCTACGAGCAGTACTTC
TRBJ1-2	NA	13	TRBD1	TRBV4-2	CASSQETGAGYTF	TGTGCCAGCAGCCAAGAAACAGGGGCTGGCTACACCTTC
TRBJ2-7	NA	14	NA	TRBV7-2	CASSLGTATYEQYF	TGTGCCAGCAGCTTAGGCACGGCCACCTACGAGCAGTACTTC
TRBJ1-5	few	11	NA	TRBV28	CASRTDQPQHF	TGTGCCAGCAGAACCGATCAGCCCCAGCATTTT
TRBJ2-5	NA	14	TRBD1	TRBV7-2	CASSPDRYQETQYF	TGTGCCAGCAGCCCGGACAGGTACCAAGAGACCCAGTACTTC
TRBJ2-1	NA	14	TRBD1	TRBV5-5	CASTPGQRNNEQFF	TGTGCCAGCACCCCGGGACAGAGAAACAATGAGCAGTTCTTC
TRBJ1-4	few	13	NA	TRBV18	CASSPWGAEKLFF	TGTGCCAGCTCACCCTGGGGTGCTGAAAAACTGTTTTTT
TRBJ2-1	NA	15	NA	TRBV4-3	CASSQEVDSYNEQFF	TGCGCCAGCAGCCAAGAGGTGGACAGCTACAATGAGCAGTTCTTC
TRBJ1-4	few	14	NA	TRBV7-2	CASSSGAVKEKLFF	TGTGCCAGCAGCTCAGGGGCGGTGAAAGAAAAACTGTTTTTT
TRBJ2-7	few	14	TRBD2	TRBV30	CAWSVSGGAYEQYF	TGTGCCTGGAGTGTTAGCGGGGGCGCGTACGAGCAGTACTTC